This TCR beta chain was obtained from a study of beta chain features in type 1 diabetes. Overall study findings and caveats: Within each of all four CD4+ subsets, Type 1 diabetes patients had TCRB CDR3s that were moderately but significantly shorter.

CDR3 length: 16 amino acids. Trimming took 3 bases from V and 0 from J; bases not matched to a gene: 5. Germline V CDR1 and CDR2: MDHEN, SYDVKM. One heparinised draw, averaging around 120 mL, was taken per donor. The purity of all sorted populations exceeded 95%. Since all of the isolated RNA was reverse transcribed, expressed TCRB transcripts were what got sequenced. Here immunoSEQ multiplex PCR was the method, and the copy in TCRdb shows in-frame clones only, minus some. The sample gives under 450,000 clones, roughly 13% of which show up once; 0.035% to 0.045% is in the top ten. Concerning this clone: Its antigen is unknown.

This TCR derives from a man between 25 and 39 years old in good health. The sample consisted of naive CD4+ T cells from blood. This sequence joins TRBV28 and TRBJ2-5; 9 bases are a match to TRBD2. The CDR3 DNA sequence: TGTGCCAGCAGTTTCCGACTAGCGGACTACCAAGAGACCCAGTACTTC. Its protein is CASSFRLADYQETQYF.